Listed below are T cell receptor beta chains from one sample, sequenced in a study of shared clonotypes between healthy human individuals. Assay: immunoSEQ multiplex PCR; the TCRdb copy retains only in-frame clones and omits some. The sample consists of some 2,500,000 clones, 85% to 95% of them appearing once. The sequencing input was naive CD4+ T cells from PBMCs. Receptors were obtained from a young man in good health. Some clones in this sample may be carry-over from other donors' samples. The CDR3 runs from the conserved cysteine through the conserved F or W. D genes are given only for firm matches. The size of a clone is reported for some rows only, either as once, few or many, or as a class for expanded clones.

TRBV18	TRBJ1-1	-	-	CASSKEGNTEAFF	TGTGCCAGCTCGAAGGAGGGGAACACTGAAGCTTTCTTT
TRBV9	TRBJ2-3	-	-	CASNKWSGGGTDTQYF	TGTGCCAGCAACAAGTGGAGCGGAGGGGGCACAGATACGCAGTATTTT
TRBV28	TRBJ2-6	-	TRBD1	CASSANRGSGANVLTF	TGTGCCAGCAGTGCTAACAGGGGATCTGGGGCCAACGTCCTGACTTTC
TRBV6-6	TRBJ2-5	-	-	CASSPGHLETQYF	TGTGCCAGCAGTCCCGGACACCTAGAGACCCAGTACTTC
TRBV19	TRBJ1-2	-	-	CASSRYGYTF	TGTGCCAGTAGCCGCTATGGCTACACCTTC
TRBV20-1	TRBJ2-7	-	-	CSASRAGEQYF	TGCAGTGCCAGCAGGGCGGGCGAGCAGTACTTC
TRBV6-6	TRBJ1-2	-	TRBD1	CASTRTGANYGYTF	TGTGCCAGCACCAGGACAGGGGCTAACTATGGCTACACCTTC
TRBV2	TRBJ1-5	-	TRBD1	CASSPNRLSGTGSNQPQHF	TGTGCCAGCAGTCCCAATAGGTTGTCAGGGACAGGGAGCAATCAGCCCCAGCATTTT
TRBV27	TRBJ1-1	-	-	CASSPRPPQSEAFF	TGTGCCAGCAGCCCAAGACCCCCCCAGTCTGAAGCTTTCTTT
TRBV12-5	TRBJ2-1	-	TRBD2	CASGKTSGARGTDNEQFF	TGTGCTAGTGGTAAAACTAGCGGGGCTCGTGGGACGGACAATGAGCAGTTCTTC
TRBV19	TRBJ1-2	-	-	CASSMRAGGYTF	TGTGCCAGTAGTATGCGGGCCGGTGGCTACACCTTC
TRBV19	TRBJ2-4	few	TRBD1	CASSRQGARDIQYF	TGTGCCAGTAGTAGACAGGGGGCTAGGGACATTCAGTACTTC
TRBV2	TRBJ1-4	once	-	CASSVTVLTTNEKLFF	TGTGCCAGCAGTGTTACAGTCTTAACAACTAATGAAAAACTGTTTTTT
TRBV28	TRBJ1-2	-	-	CASSSPGRAYGYTF	TGTGCCAGCAGTTCCCCCGGACGAGCATATGGCTACACCTTC
TRBV2	TRBJ2-5	-	TRBD1	CASSDSGTGVGETQYF	TGTGCCAGCAGTGATAGTGGGACAGGGGTAGGAGAGACCCAGTACTTC
TRBV11-1	TRBJ2-3	-	TRBD2	CASSLALSGRAADTQYF	TGTGCCAGCAGCTTAGCGCTAAGCGGGAGGGCCGCGGATACGCAGTATTTT
TRBV28	TRBJ2-5	-	TRBD2	CASTPTSGKETQYF	TGTGCCAGCACCCCGACTAGCGGGAAAGAGACCCAGTACTTC
TRBV14	TRBJ1-2	-	-	CASSHVQNYGYTF	TGTGCCAGCAGCCACGTACAGAACTATGGCTACACCTTC
TRBV2	TRBJ1-1	-	TRBD1	CASNLRGTEAFF	TGTGCCAGCAACCTCAGGGGGACTGAAGCTTTCTTT
TRBV19	TRBJ1-2	-	-	CASSLSHVGAQGYGYTF	TGTGCCAGTAGTTTAAGCCACGTGGGGGCGCAGGGCTATGGCTACACCTTC
TRBV30	TRBJ2-2	-	-	CAWSVLRQTHANTGELFF	TGTGCCTGGAGTGTACTCCGACAGACACACGCGAACACCGGGGAGCTGTTTTTT
TRBV9	TRBJ2-7	-	-	CASSVAPIPYEQYF	TGTGCCAGCAGCGTAGCCCCCATTCCCTACGAGCAGTACTTC
TRBV30	TRBJ2-7	-	TRBD1	CAWRKPGQGEYEQYF	TGTGCCTGGAGGAAACCGGGACAGGGGGAATACGAGCAGTACTTC
TRBV2	TRBJ2-5	-	-	CASSDPRTVQETQYF	TGTGCCAGCAGTGACCCAAGGACAGTTCAAGAGACCCAGTACTTC
TRBV30	TRBJ2-5	once	TRBD1	CAASPNSGTGGRNF	TGTGCCGCGAGCCCCAACTCCGGGACAGGGGGCCGAAACTTC
TRBV5-6	TRBJ2-2	-	TRBD1	CASSYQTGGRRTGELFF	TGTGCCAGCAGCTACCAAACAGGGGGCAGAAGGACCGGGGAGCTGTTTTTT
TRBV5-1	TRBJ2-7	-	TRBD1	CASSPAAGGTVEQYF	TGCGCCAGCAGCCCTGCGGCAGGGGGCACCGTCGAGCAGTACTTC
TRBV14	TRBJ2-3	once	-	CASSGDTQYF	TGTGCCAGCAGCGGGGATACGCAGTATTTT
TRBV7-9	TRBJ2-7	-	TRBD2	CASSFLTGEGEQYF	TGTGCCAGCAGCTTTTTGACTGGGGAGGGAGAGCAGTACTTC
TRBV6-1	TRBJ2-1	few	-	CASGGTYLYNEQFF	TGTGCCAGCGGCGGGACATACCTATACAATGAGCAGTTCTTC
TRBV27	TRBJ1-2	-	TRBD1	CASSYRDRAYGYTF	TGTGCCAGCAGTTACCGGGACAGAGCCTATGGCTACACCTTC
TRBV5-6	TRBJ2-3	once	-	CASSTVLDGAQYF	TGTGCCAGCAGTACTGTCCTAGACGGAGCGCAGTATTTT
TRBV7-2	TRBJ1-4	-	-	CASSLVRAANEKLFF	TGTGCCAGCAGCTTAGTACGGGCCGCTAATGAAAAACTGTTTTTT
TRBV20-1	TRBJ2-1	-	-	CSARYNEQFF	TGCAGTGCCAGGTACAATGAGCAGTTCTTC
TRBV27	TRBJ2-7	-	TRBD1	CASTQPGQGLEQYF	TGTGCCAGCACCCAACCGGGACAGGGGCTCGAGCAGTACTTC
TRBV28	TRBJ1-2	-	-	CASSFQGPNYGYTF	TGTGCCAGCAGTTTTCAGGGGCCTAACTATGGCTACACCTTC
TRBV9	TRBJ1-2	-	-	CASTFSPTENYGYTF	TGTGCCAGCACCTTCTCCCCCACAGAAAACTATGGCTACACCTTC
TRBV14	TRBJ2-5	few	TRBD1	CASSQELLAGGRETQYF	TGTGCCAGCAGCCAAGAGCTCCTGGCAGGGGGCCGAGAGACCCAGTACTTC
TRBV6-5	TRBJ1-5	few	TRBD1	CASRGQGNNQPQHF	TGTGCCAGCAGAGGACAGGGGAACAATCAGCCCCAGCATTTT
TRBV23-1	TRBJ2-7	-	-	CATIPWDSFSYEQYF	TGCGCCACCATCCCATGGGACTCTTTCTCCTACGAGCAGTACTTC
TRBV29-1	TRBJ2-5	few	-	CSVEDNFAQETQYF	TGCAGCGTTGAAGATAATTTTGCTCAAGAGACCCAGTACTTC
TRBV30	TRBJ1-4	-	-	CAWSSSQGPNEKLFF	TGTGCCTGGAGTTCGTCACAGGGACCTAATGAAAAACTGTTTTTT
TRBV5-4	TRBJ2-3	-	TRBD2	CASSLSSGSTDTQYF	TGTGCCAGCAGCTTGTCTAGCGGGAGTACAGATACGCAGTATTTT
TRBV5-6	TRBJ2-7	-	TRBD2	CASSPSRTSGSFLDEQYF	TGTGCCAGCAGCCCAAGTCGGACTAGCGGTAGTTTTTTAGACGAGCAGTACTTC
TRBV27	TRBJ2-1	few	-	CASSLRNEQFF	TGTGCCAGCAGTTTAAGGAATGAGCAGTTCTTC
TRBV10-3	TRBJ2-7	-	-	CAVTRSGYEQYF	TGTGCCGTTACTCGCTCCGGCTACGAGCAGTACTTC
TRBV6-1	TRBJ1-1	-	-	CASSPPQGAFF	TGTGCCAGCAGTCCCCCCCAGGGAGCTTTCTTT
TRBV5-1	TRBJ1-1	-	-	CASSLTDRNTEAFF	TGCGCCAGCAGCCTGACAGACCGTAACACTGAAGCTTTCTTT
TRBV2	TRBJ1-3	-	-	CASRVGTENTIYF	TGTGCCAGCAGGGTGGGGACGGAAAACACCATATATTTT
TRBV7-8	TRBJ1-4	-	-	CASSPAAGRGDWEKLFF	TGTGCCAGCAGCCCCGCGGCAGGCAGGGGTGATTGGGAAAAACTGTTTTTT
TRBV18	TRBJ1-4	-	-	CASSQDRPPNEKLFF	TGTGCCAGCTCTCAAGACAGGCCCCCGAATGAAAAACTGTTTTTT
TRBV7-2	TRBJ1-2	-	TRBD1	CASSYRQGEFSGYTF	TGTGCCAGCAGCTATCGACAGGGAGAGTTTAGCGGCTACACCTTC
TRBV7-2	TRBJ2-3	-	-	CASSTTGFIGTDTQYF	TGTGCCAGCAGCACAACAGGGTTTATAGGTACAGATACGCAGTATTTT